This T cell receptor (beta chain) was recovered during a study of blood T cell repertoires in COVID-19. Overall study: There were acute and convalescent COVID-19 samples, and they came from the United States, Italy and Spain.

Donors of Cohort 3 who recovered were those that had two negative PCRs, clearance, or symptom resolution. In the authors' methods: Estimation of nucleated cell counts was performed using reference gene primer amplification. The assay was immunoSEQ multiplex PCR, and TCRdb's table has in-frame clones only and misses some. Clone size and the V and J calls come from that table; the DNA yielded D and trimming. The sample includes 180,000 or so clones, about 91% seen only once; the top ten take around 0.77%. Germline values: CDR1 SNHLY, CDR2 FYNNEI. CDR3 length equals 15 residues. Trimming took 6 bases from V and 7 from J; bases not matched to a gene: 5.

The specimen was PBMCs or T cells enriched from blood (not recorded which). The TCR comes from a woman younger than 35 who had recovered from COVID-19. The chain recombines TRBV2 with TRBJ2-2; 13 nucleotides agree with TRBD2. Here the CDR3 reads CASSARLAGGGELFF. As DNA, the CDR3 is TGTGCCAGCAGCGCTAGACTAGCGGGAGGCGGGGAGCTGTTTTTT.